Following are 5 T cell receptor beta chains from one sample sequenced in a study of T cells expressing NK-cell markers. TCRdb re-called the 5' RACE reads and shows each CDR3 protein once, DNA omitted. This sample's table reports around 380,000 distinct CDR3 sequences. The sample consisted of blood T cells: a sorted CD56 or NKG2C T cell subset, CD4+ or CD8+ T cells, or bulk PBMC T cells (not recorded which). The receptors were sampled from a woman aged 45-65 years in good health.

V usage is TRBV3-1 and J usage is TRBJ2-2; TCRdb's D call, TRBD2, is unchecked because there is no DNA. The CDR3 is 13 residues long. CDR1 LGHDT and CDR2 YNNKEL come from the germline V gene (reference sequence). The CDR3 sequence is CASLAGWTGELFF.

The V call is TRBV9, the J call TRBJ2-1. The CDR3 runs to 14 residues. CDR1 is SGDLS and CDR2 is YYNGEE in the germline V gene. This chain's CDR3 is CASSVFTDYNEQFF.

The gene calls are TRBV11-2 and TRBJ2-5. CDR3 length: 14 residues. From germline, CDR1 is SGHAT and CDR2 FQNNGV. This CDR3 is CASSFFDQQETQYF.

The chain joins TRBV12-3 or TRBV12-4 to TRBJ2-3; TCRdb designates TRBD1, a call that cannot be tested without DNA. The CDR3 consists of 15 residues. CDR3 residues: CASSGTGDHTDTQYF.

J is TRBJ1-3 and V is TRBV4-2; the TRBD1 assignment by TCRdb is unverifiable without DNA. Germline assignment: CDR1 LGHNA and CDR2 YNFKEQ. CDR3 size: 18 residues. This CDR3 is CASSPSPQGQLSGNTIYF.